Here is one T cell receptor beta chain with its context. This entry is derived from a study of T-cell reconstitution after alpha-beta-depleted transplantation in children. In germline, CDR1 is DFQATT, CDR2 SNEGSKA (reference sequence). The CDR3 contains 16 residues. Between the trimmed V and J ends, which lost 3 bases and 0 bases, there was a span of 15 bases. A library of TCRbeta sequences, prepared with unique molecular identifiers, was generated. TCRdb re-derived calls from the PCR reads in MiXCR, one entry per CDR3 protein. This table has approximately 210,000 distinct CDR3 sequences, 13% to 15% appearing once.

The chain has TRBV20-1 and TRBJ2-1; TRBD2 might be the D (5 bases). This clonotype was obtained from a human donor who donated a stem cell graft to a child with acute lymphoblastic leukemia. Sequenced here: PBMCs from the stem cell graft donor, sampled from the stem cell graft. The CDR3 here is CSASGGDTLSYNEQFF. The CDR3 nucleotides are TGCAGTGCTAGTGGAGGAGATACACTCTCCTACAATGAGCAGTTCTTC.